The clone carrying this T cell receptor (beta chain) was picked up a small number of times. As yet, its antigen is unknown. The sample is drawn from a study of CD8 T cells in ankylosing spondylitis. Trimming pared 6 bases from V and 0 bases from J, leaving 18 bases between. The V gene's germline CDR1 is DFQATT and CDR2 SNEGSKA (reference sequence). The CDR3 has 16 amino acids. The study's findings and limits: From matched ankylosing spondylitis synovial fluid, disease-linked clones were reportedly recovered at significantly enriched levels. Characteristic, it appeared, of ankylosing spondylitis blood was a TCR beta motif of eight highly homologous variants.

The authors made TCR beta libraries by quantitative 5'-RACE with molecular barcodes. In TCRdb, the 5' RACE reads were re-called with MiXCR into one record per CDR3 protein. The sample has nearly 350,000 distinct CDR3 sequences, roughly 14% seen once; the top ten hold roughly 0.99%. The rearrangement joins TRBV20-1 to TRBJ1-5, with D possibly being TRBD1 (6 bases). The clonotype was recovered from a male donor with ankylosing spondylitis or in good health (not recorded which). Sequencing input: blood, either unsorted or a sorted T cell fraction (not recorded which). Here the CDR3 DNA reads TGCAGTGCCCCGGGGGGGGGCACTCTTAGCAATCAGCCCCAGCATTTT. Translation: CSAPGGGTLSNQPQHF.